This TCR beta chain derives from a study of OX40 agonist ivuxolimab in advanced cancers. Study-wide context: Ivuxolimab, which targeted the costimulatory receptor OX40 (CD134), was an agonistic, fully human IgG2 monoclonal antibody. A male proportion of 82.7% and a mean age of approximately 60 years, ranging from 23 to 79, were recorded for the dose-escalation cohort. Patients were allowed to have had prior anti-PD-1, anti-PD-L1 or anti-CTLA-4 therapy, and around 37% of the dose-escalation patients had previously received checkpoint inhibitors. Intravenous ivuxolimab was administered to patients every 2 weeks at six dose levels: 0.01, 0.1, 0.3, 1.5, 3 and 10 mg/kg. Partial responses occurred in three dose-escalation patients, of whom one had hepatocellular carcinoma and two had cutaneous melanoma. Of the roughly 50 dose-escalation patients, hepatocellular carcinoma was present in approximately 20, melanoma in around 15, renal cell carcinoma in 9 and head and neck cancer in 9. The paper reports the monotherapy dose-escalation portion (N of about 56 patients) of the phase I ivuxolimab trial. Peripheral TCRbeta sequencing was intended to test whether TCR sequence diversity was altered and clonal T-cell expansion was caused by ivuxolimab.

The trial excluded patients who had a history of autoimmune disease or who were on systemic immunosuppression. Peripheral blood for TCR sequencing was collected from all dose cohorts at baseline, on cycle 4 day 1, and on cycle 7 day 1. Samples came from an open-label, multicenter, first-in-human phase I dose-escalation trial of ivuxolimab. Adults with locally advanced or metastatic head and neck squamous cell, hepatocellular, melanoma or renal cell carcinoma were enrolled in the trial. Before TCR sequencing, CD4+ T cells and CD8+ T cells from peripheral blood were sorted into separate populations. Regarding this clone: The antigen this receptor binds is unknown. Per-nucleotide qualities are absent, and no much larger clonotype sits a single base away.

Study-wide conclusions, independent of this receptor: The antigen specificity of the clonally expanded peripheral T cells was not determined. In the 0.1-3.0 mg/kg groups, partial responders had among the lowest normalized peripheral clonal expansion, particularly in CD8+ T cells. On average, CD8+ T cells showed more expanded clones than CD4+ T cells after ivuxolimab. At doses from 0.1 to 3.0 mg/kg, clonal expansion was seen in both CD4+ and CD8+ blood T cells between baseline and week 6. Low levels of normalized T-cell clonal expansion were also seen in some patients who did not respond.

For sequencing of the TCRbeta CDR3 region, genomic DNA was extracted from the sorted cells. The immunoSEQ Assay was used for sequencing of TCRbeta CDR3 regions. The immuneACCESS repertoire file appears here via TCRdb, limited to in-frame rearrangements. These files lack a portion of the clones; in checked studies, under half of the deficit traces to unresolved V genes, and the cause of the others is not known. The table for this sample lists about 83,000 clones; about 90% of them were counted only once. Of the sample, 8.4% falls within the top ten clones. The germline V gene provides CDR1 ENHRY and CDR2 SYGVKD. Spanning cysteine to phenylalanine, the CDR3 consists of 12 amino acids. Only the CDR3 portion is preserved as DNA: 36 bases, with reading frame beginning at the first base. V is trimmed back by 11 bases and J by 7 bases, and the junction contains 9 bases that no gene match accounts for.

This clonotype was obtained from an adult with an advanced solid tumor such as melanoma, head and neck, liver or kidney cancer. Here the sequenced sample was CD4+ or CD8+ T cells sorted from blood, taken in a trial of the OX40 agonist ivuxolimab. The sequence links TRBV10-3 to TRBJ1-2, with TRBD1 identical over 8 junction bases. In nucleotide form, the sequence is TGTGCCGTCGCACAGGGGGACTCTGGCTACACCTTC. Its protein reads: CAVAQGDSGYTF.